Below, 27 T cell receptor beta chains from the same sample are listed, as sequenced in a study of cytomegalovirus exposure and HLA in healthy donors (dated by TCRdb to the late 2010s). The receptor library was made with the immunoSEQ multiplex PCR assay. For the multiplex PCR, a mixture combining 60 forward primers for TCR Vbeta segments and 13 reverse primers for TCR Jbeta segments was used. Entries here come from immuneACCESS through TCRdb and include only in-frame sequences with V and J called. Some clones fail to appear in such tables; in the studies checked, an unresolved V gene covers under half of the shortfall, and the cause of the remainder is unknown. Present in this sample are under 35,000 clones, about 60% of which were seen just once. Of the sample, over 20% is held by the ten largest clones. The specimen was PBMCs. The receptors come from a man over 45 in good health and CMV-seropositive.

The V gene is TRBV30, the J gene TRBJ2-7, with D possibly TRBD1 on 7 matching bases. CDR1 is GTSNPN and CDR2 is SVGIG in the germline V gene (reference sequence). The ends were cut back, 3 bases at V and 9 bases at J, with 21 bases in the middle. This CDR3 is 14 amino acids long. As DNA, the CDR3 is TGTGCCTGGAGCGAGGACAGGCGCGCGGGAAGGCAGTACTTC. Its protein is CAWSEDRRAGRQYF.

This chain links TRBV10-2 with TRBJ2-5; weak D call: TRBD2 (5 bases). From germline, CDR1 is WSHSY and CDR2 SAAADI. The CDR3 has 13 residues. Trimming took 9 bases from V and 5 from J, leaving 16 bases between them. CDR3 coding DNA: TGCGCCAGTGGACTGGCTCTAGGGGAGACCCAGTACTTC. This encodes CASGLALGETQYF.

This sequence joins TRBV5-4 and TRBJ2-5; the D is unclear. The CDR3 consists of 14 residues. Germline CDR1 and CDR2: SGHNT and YYREEE (reference sequence). The V end lost 2 bases, the J end lost 3 bases, and 11 bases lay between the germline ends. CDR3 residues: CASSFRSEEETQYF. CDR3 DNA: TGTGCCAGCAGCTTCCGGAGTGAGGAAGAGACCCAGTACTTC. The whole variable domain, filled in from reference TRBV5-4 and TRBJ2-5, reads ETGVTQSPTHLIKTRGQQVTLRCSSQSGHNTVSWYQQALGQGPQFIFQYYREEENGRGNFPPRFSGLQFPNYSSELNVNALELDDSALYLCASSFRSEEETQYFGPGTRLLVL.

This chain joins TRBV5-1 and TRBJ1-4; a possible D gene is TRBD1 (6 bases). Germline values: CDR1 SGHRS, CDR2 YFSETQ. The length of the CDR3 is 15 residues. V lost 2 bases and J lost 5, with 13 bases in between. The CDR3 nucleotides read TGCGCCAGCAGCTTAGGACAGCCTCCCAATGAAAAACTGTTTTTT. Its translation is CASSLGQPPNEKLFF.

The chain recombines TRBV5-4 with TRBJ2-7, with 9 bases that match TRBD2. The V gene end was trimmed by 4 bases and the J gene end by 2 bases; junction bases not matched to a gene: 10. Germline-derived CDR1 and CDR2 are SGHNT and YYREEE (reference sequence). CDR3 length equals 16 residues. The CDR3, as DNA: TGTGCCAGCAGCCCGGGGGCTAGCGGGGCAACCTACGAGCAGTACTTC. This translates into CASSPGASGATYEQYF.

This clone was counted between two and nine times. The V and J genes are TRBV28 and TRBJ1-5; TRBD1 is a possible D gene (6 bases). This CDR3 has 12 amino acids. Per germline, CDR1 MDHEN and CDR2 SYDVKM. V dropped 7 bases and J dropped 6 bases, with 10 bases sitting between them. Here the CDR3 reads CASNRAAQPQHF. In DNA form, the CDR3 reads TGTGCCAGCAACAGGGCTGCTCAGCCCCAGCATTTT.

V is TRBV7-8 and J is TRBJ1-5; D is unresolved. The CDR3 contains 13 residues. The V gene's germline CDR1 is SGHVS and CDR2 FQNEAQ. Trimming removed 3 bases at V and 8 bases at J, with 11 bases between. As DNA, the CDR3 is TGTGCCAGCAGCTTTTCGATCGGGGAGCCCCAGCATTTT. Translation gives CASSFSIGEPQHF.

The chain's CDR3 is CASSNSYEQYF. CDR3 in DNA: TGTGCCAGCAGCAACTCCTACGAGCAGTACTTC. V and J are TRBV6-6 and TRBJ2-7; no clear D. This CDR3 spans 11 amino acids. Germline CDR1 and CDR2: MNHNY and SVGAGI (reference sequence). The ends were cut back, 6 bases at V and 0 bases at J, with 3 bases in the middle.

In regard to this clone: Mismatch with germline at one junction end may stem from a read error. This rearrangement joins TRBV7-2 to TRBJ1-4; the D is unclear. CDR3 length: 13 residues. Germline V gene sequence: CDR1 SGHTA, CDR2 FQGNSA. The CDR3, as DNA: TGTGCCACCAGCTCGAGGATGAATGAAAAACTGTTTTTT. The encoded protein is CATSSRMNEKLFF.

The chain carries TRBV6-1 and TRBJ2-3; the D is unclear. The V gene's germline CDR1 is MNHNS and CDR2 SASEGT. Trimming shortened V by 2 bases and J by 4 bases, and 13 bases separated the two germline ends. The CDR3 has 15 amino acids. This CDR3 is CASSEPPISPDTQYF. The CDR3 region has the DNA TGTGCCAGCAGTGAACCCCCTATTTCACCAGATACGCAGTATTTT.

The chain employs TRBV4-3 and TRBJ1-5; 9 bases line up with TRBD1. This CDR3 is built from 15 residues. The germline V gene has CDR1 LGHNA and CDR2 YSLEER. The trim removed 3 bases at V and 6 bases at J, leaving 6 bases unmatched. The CDR3 sequence: CASSQGTGRSQPQHF. As DNA, the CDR3 is TGCGCCAGCAGCCAGGGGACAGGGAGAAGTCAGCCCCAGCATTTT.

The chain employs TRBV29-1 and TRBJ2-1; tentatively, D is TRBD2 (5 bases). This CDR3 contains 12 residues. Deletions cut 3 bases from V and 8 bases from J, with 11 bases between. CDR1 and CDR2 (germline): SQVTM, ANQGSEA. CDR3 nucleotide sequence: TGCAGCGTTGATGTACGGGGATATGAGCAGTTCTTC. This gives the protein CSVDVRGYEQFF.

CDR3 residues: CASSPTGAPLNTEAFF. In DNA form, the CDR3 reads TGTGCCAGCTCACCGACAGGGGCCCCTTTGAACACTGAAGCTTTCTTT. The J gene is TRBJ1-1, the V gene TRBV18; 8 positions agree with TRBD1. The germline gives CDR1 KGHSH, CDR2 LQKENI. J was trimmed by 0 bases and V by 3 bases; bases with no gene match: 6. The length of the CDR3 is 16 residues.

The V call is TRBV30, the J call TRBJ1-2, with TRBD1 identical over 8 bases. The germline V gene encodes CDR1 GTSNPN and CDR2 SVGIG (reference sequence). The CDR3 has 15 residues. V shed 2 bases, J shed 6 bases, and the junction held 11 bases outside the gene matches. The chain's CDR3 is CAWSPRIGTGDGYTF. The CDR3 nucleotides are TGTGCCTGGAGTCCTAGAATCGGGACAGGCGATGGCTACACCTTC.

V usage is TRBV6-1 and J usage is TRBJ2-2; 7 nucleotides align to TRBD1. The CDR3 has 14 residues. The trim removed 8 bases at V and 3 bases at J, leaving 6 bases unmatched. Germline CDR1 and CDR2: MNHNS and SASEGT. DNA of the CDR3: TGTGCCAGCTGCAGGGGGTTCGACACCGGGGAGCTGTTTTTT. Protein product: CASCRGFDTGELFF.

The chain is built from TRBV13 and TRBJ2-7; 8 nucleotides align to TRBD2. This CDR3 has 14 amino acids. The germline V gene encodes CDR1 PRHDT and CDR2 FYEKMQ (reference sequence). The ends lost 5 bases at V and 3 bases at J; junction bases unmatched: 6. Here the CDR3 DNA reads TGTGCCAGCAGCCCCGGGACTAGATTCTACGAGCAGTACTTC. Residues: CASSPGTRFYEQYF.

The J gene is TRBJ2-2, the V gene TRBV9, with D possibly being TRBD1 (6 bases). The V end was cut by 3 bases, the J end by 6 bases, with 9 bases between. The germline V gene has CDR1 SGDLS and CDR2 YYNGEE. CDR3 length: 13 residues. CDR3 in amino acids: CASSGQVAGELFF. For the CDR3, the DNA is TGTGCCAGCAGCGGACAGGTGGCCGGGGAGCTGTTTTTT.

V usage is TRBV21-1 and J usage is TRBJ2-7; TRBD1 is the table's D call, not checked against the DNA. TRBV21-1 is shown as a pseudogene. The CDR3 loop spans 10 amino acids. The CDR3 sequence is CAIRTGGSYF. Written as DNA, the CDR3 is TGTGCCATAAGGACAGGGGGCTCTTACTTC.

This chain links TRBV6-1 with TRBJ2-4, with 7 bases lining up with TRBD1. V was clipped by 4 bases and J by 7 bases; unmatched bases: 7. Germline V gene data show CDR1 as MNHNS and CDR2 as SASEGT. The CDR3 consists of 14 residues. CDR3 nucleotide sequence: TGTGCCAGCAGTGGTGGACAGGACTTGAACATTCAGTACTTC. It translates to CASSGGQDLNIQYF.

This chain joins TRBV5-1 and TRBJ1-1; 9 nucleotides match TRBD1. The CDR3 is 14 residues long. Germline-derived CDR1 and CDR2 are SGHRS and YFSETQ. The ends lost 2 bases at V and 4 bases at J; junction bases unmatched: 3. CDR3 in amino acids: CASSFLTGGTEAFF. As DNA, the CDR3 is TGCGCCAGCAGCTTTTTGACAGGGGGCACTGAAGCTTTCTTT.

This clone showed up just a few times. The CDR3 bases are TGCGCCAGCAGCCAAGAACCCCCGGGACAAAAAGCCAATGAGCAGTTCTTC. It translates to CASSQEPPGQKANEQFF. The rearrangement links TRBV4-1 to TRBJ2-1; D is possibly TRBD1 (6 bases). Trimming took off 0 bases at V and 6 bases at J, with 18 bases between the two ends. Per germline, CDR1 MGHRA and CDR2 YSYEKL. The CDR3 is 17 amino acids.

The chain is built from TRBV6-1 and TRBJ1-5; TRBD1 matches at 10 bases. The germline gives CDR1 MNHNS, CDR2 SASEGT. The CDR3 contains 14 residues. With 3 bases clipped from V and 8 bases from J, the junction kept 4 bases outside the gene matches. The CDR3 spells CASSEEDRGKPQHF. DNA for the CDR3: TGTGCCAGCAGTGAGGAGGACAGGGGGAAGCCCCAGCATTTT.

In this sample, this clone turned up a few times. The rearrangement uses TRBV5-6 and TRBJ1-5; 11 bases line up with TRBD1. Germline V CDR1 and CDR2: SGHDT, YYEEEE. The CDR3 length is 15 residues. The junction had 2 bases not matched to a gene; V was cut back by 0 bases and J by 6 bases. This CDR3 is CASSLVGQGVQPQHF. The CDR3, as DNA: TGTGCCAGCAGCTTGGTGGGACAGGGGGTTCAGCCCCAGCATTTT.

The chain links TRBV6-1 to TRBJ1-2; a possible D gene is TRBD1 (6 bases). From germline, CDR1 is MNHNS and CDR2 SASEGT. CDR3 size: 14 residues. Trimming took off 4 bases at V and 0 bases at J, with 9 bases between the two ends. The CDR3 DNA follows: TGTGCCAGCAGTGTTACAGGGCCTAACTATGGCTACACCTTC. Its translation is CASSVTGPNYGYTF.

This chain links TRBV25-1 with TRBJ2-5, with D possibly being TRBD1 (5 bases). This CDR3 is built from 12 residues. Trimming removed 7 bases from V and 4 bases from J, with 10 bases in between. Germline V gene sequence: CDR1 MGHDK, CDR2 SYGVNS. The CDR3 nucleotides are TGTGCCAGCATGCGAAGGGGAGAGACCCAGTACTTC. This codes for CASMRRGETQYF.

This sequence joins TRBV7-9 and TRBJ1-3; D unclear. In germline, CDR1 is SEHNR, CDR2 FQNEAQ (reference sequence). The CDR3 totals 16 residues. Trimming took off 1 base at V and 2 bases at J, with 12 bases between the two ends. The DNA for the CDR3 is TGTGCCAGCAGCTTAGTCCGGGGAAGCACTGGAAACACCATATATTTT. Amino acid sequence: CASSLVRGSTGNTIYF.

This chain joins TRBV4-2 and TRBJ1-5, with TRBD1 matching 9 bases. CDR3 length equals 15 residues. Trimming cost V 4 bases and J 3 bases; bases outside gene matches: 4. The germline CDR1 and CDR2 sequences are LGHNA and YNFKEQ. CDR3 in amino acids: CASSLGTGLNQPQHF. The DNA of the CDR3 is TGTGCCAGCAGCCTAGGGACAGGGCTCAATCAGCCCCAGCATTTT.